The 20 T cell receptor beta chains below were found in one sample sequenced in a study of blood T cell repertoires in COVID-19. Here immunoSEQ multiplex PCR was the method, and the copy in TCRdb shows in-frame clones only, minus some. The sample lists over 200,000 clones, 88% occurring once. The specimen sequenced was peripheral blood. The receptors originated from a woman aged 40 to 50 who had recovered from COVID-19.

The J gene is TRBJ2-5, the V gene TRBV21-1; no check of the table's D call, TRBD2, against the DNA was made. TRBV21-1 is shown as a pseudogene. The CDR3 contains 16 residues. CDR3 loop: CASSPRTSEKKETQYF. The CDR3 DNA follows: TGTGCCAGCAGCCCCCGGACTAGCGAGAAAAAAGAGACCCAGTACTTC.

The chain carries TRBV30 and TRBJ1-1; tentative D call: TRBD1 (5 bases). The length of the CDR3 is 17 residues. The V gene's germline CDR1 is GTSNPN and CDR2 SVGIG (reference sequence). With 0 bases removed from V and 2 bases from J, the gap between germline ends came to 19 bases. The CDR3 bases are TGTGCCTGGAGTGTACCTCGGGGTCGGGGGACTAACACTGAAGCTTTCTTT. This encodes CAWSVPRGRGTNTEAFF.

In nucleotides, the CDR3 is TGTGCCAGCAACCGGGGGGGGCCTGTGGGTGAAAAACTGTTTTTT. Its translation: CASNRGGPVGEKLFF. This chain links TRBV19 with TRBJ1-4; a possible D gene is TRBD1 (6 bases). V was trimmed by 9 bases and J by 7 bases, leaving 21 bases between them. This CDR3 spans 15 amino acids. Germline CDR1 and CDR2: LNHDA and SQIVND (reference sequence).

The J gene is TRBJ2-1, the V gene TRBV25-1, with TRBD2 matching over 10 bases. This CDR3 is built from 17 residues. V was clipped by 2 bases and J by 4 bases; unmatched bases: 8. Germline CDR1 and CDR2: MGHDK and SYGVNS. Written as DNA, the CDR3 is TGTGCCAGCAGTGAACCCCCCCGGACTAGCGGTTACAATGAGCAGTTCTTC. It specifies CASSEPPRTSGYNEQFF.

This clone was seen only once. The chain recombines TRBV6-5 with TRBJ1-6, with D maybe TRBD1 (6 bases). This CDR3 is built from 14 residues. Looked up from germline, CDR1 is MNHEY and CDR2 is SVGAGI. V lost 7 bases and J lost 7, with 14 bases in between. The CDR3 spells CASTPGRGNSPLHF. CDR3 nucleotides: TGTGCCAGCACCCCAGGGAGGGGGAATTCACCCCTCCACTTT.

In this sample, this clone turned up once. The chain carries TRBV24-1 and TRBJ2-5; D is uncertain. CDR1 is KGHDR, CDR2 SFDVKD, per germline. With 4 bases removed from V and 0 bases from J, the gap between germline ends came to 11 bases. There are 15 residues in the CDR3. Written as DNA, the CDR3 is TGTGCCACCAGTGACCCCCAAGCGTACCAAGAGACCCAGTACTTC. Translating it yields CATSDPQAYQETQYF.

To note about this clone: Mismatch with germline at one junction end may stem from a read error. The V call is TRBV7-9, the J call TRBJ1-1, with D unclear. Germline CDR1 reads SEHNR; CDR2 reads FQNEAQ (reference sequence). The CDR3 has 15 amino acids. The CDR3 reads CASNLDGHTNTEAFF. The CDR3 DNA is TGTGCCAGCAACTTAGATGGTCACACGAACACTGAAGCTTTCTTT.

The chain is built from TRBV10-1 and TRBJ2-2; 8 bases agree with TRBD2. Looked up from germline, CDR1 is WNHNN and CDR2 is SYGVQD (reference sequence). With V trimmed by 8 bases and J by 2 bases, 4 bases remained unmatched. The CDR3 loop spans 14 amino acids. CDR3 sequence reads: CASPRGGNTGELFF. As DNA, the CDR3 is TGCGCCAGCCCCCGGGGGGGAAACACCGGGGAGCTGTTTTTT.

The chain uses TRBV6-6 and TRBJ1-3; possible D gene TRBD1, 6 bases. This CDR3 is built from 20 residues. V was trimmed by 6 bases and J by 0 bases, leaving 27 bases between them. Germline V CDR1 and CDR2: MNHNY, SVGAGI (reference sequence). The CDR3 loop is CASSGIDRLWGGTSGNTIYF. In DNA, the CDR3 is TGTGCCAGCAGCGGAATTGACAGGCTGTGGGGGGGGACCTCTGGAAACACCATATATTTT.

The chain joins TRBV12-3 or TRBV12-4 to TRBJ1-6; a weak D match, TRBD1 (5 bases). V was trimmed by 5 bases and J by 9 bases, leaving 11 bases between them. The length of the CDR3 is 13 residues. CDR3 region: CASSSREGSPLHF. CDR3 sequence (DNA): TGTGCCAGCAGTAGCAGGGAAGGTTCACCCCTCCACTTT.

The chain carries TRBV28 and TRBJ1-5; TRBD1 matches 8 bases. Per the germline V gene, CDR1 is MDHEN and CDR2 is SYDVKM. Trimming took 7 bases from V and 0 from J; bases not matched to a gene: 5. CDR3 size: 15 residues. The CDR3 DNA reads TGTGCCAGCAAACAGGGGGTCTTTAGCAATCAGCCCCAGCATTTT. Translation: CASKQGVFSNQPQHF.

The chain links TRBV5-6 to TRBJ2-7; 8 bases line up with TRBD2. V shed 4 bases, J shed 6 bases, and the junction held 15 bases outside the gene matches. CDR3 size: 16 residues. Germline assignment: CDR1 SGHDT and CDR2 YYEEEE. The CDR3 DNA sequence: TGTGCCAGCAGCCCGGACACGGGACTAGATTCGCGCGAGCAGTACTTC. It yields the protein CASSPDTGLDSREQYF.

The chain couples TRBV19 to TRBJ2-3, with no clear D. The CDR3 sequence is 15 residues long. From germline, CDR1 is LNHDA and CDR2 SQIVND (reference sequence). The V gene lost 6 bases and the J gene lost 0 bases, with 13 bases spanning the gap. The CDR3, as DNA: TGTGCCAGTAGGCTGGCAGGTTCTAGCACAGATACGCAGTATTTT. Translating gives CASRLAGSSTDTQYF.

This clone was detected only a few times. As DNA, the CDR3 is TGTGCCAGCAGCCAAGGTCCCCAGGACAGAAAACTGTTTTTT. Its translation is CASSQGPQDRKLFF. The chain joins TRBV3-1 (or the pseudogene TRBV3-2) to TRBJ1-4, with D possibly being TRBD1 (6 bases). This CDR3 has 14 amino acids. V was clipped by 1 base and J by 10 bases, with 13 bases between them. CDR1 is LGHDT and CDR2 is YNNKEL in the germline V gene (reference sequence).

The chain employs TRBV24-1 and TRBJ2-1; 8 positions agree with TRBD2. Germline V gives CDR1 KGHDR, CDR2 SFDVKD. The length of the CDR3 is 15 residues. V trimming: 5 bases; J trimming: 2 bases; junction bases outside the gene matches: 4. CDR3 residues: CATSGSGLAYNEQFF. The CDR3 DNA is TGTGCCACCAGTGGCTCGGGACTAGCCTACAATGAGCAGTTCTTC.

This rearrangement joins TRBV10-2 to TRBJ1-2, with D unclear. Trimming took off 6 bases at V and 2 bases at J, with 7 bases between the two ends. The germline gives CDR1 WSHSY, CDR2 SAAADI. This CDR3 region has 12 residues. The CDR3 spells CASSPQNYGYTF. In DNA, the CDR3 is TGCGCCAGCAGCCCACAGAACTATGGCTACACCTTC.

The chain recombines TRBV7-8 with TRBJ1-2, with 7 bases matching TRBD1. This CDR3 comprises 13 residues. Germline V gene lookup returns CDR1 SGHVS and CDR2 FQNEAQ. Germline trimming cut 5 bases from V and 2 bases from J; bases unmatched to any gene: 2. The CDR3 loop is CASSQGQNYGYTF. CDR3 DNA: TGTGCCAGCAGCCAGGGACAGAACTATGGCTACACCTTC.

On this clone itself: The junction does not match germline at one end; this may be a read error. The CDR3 DNA sequence: TGTGCTAGCAGCTTAGGGGGACAAGCTAATGAAAAACTGTTTTTT. Translating it yields CASSLGGQANEKLFF. This rearrangement joins TRBV7-7 to TRBJ1-4, with D possibly matching TRBD1 (6 bases). Germline V gene lookup returns CDR1 SSHAT and CDR2 FNYEAQ (reference sequence). The CDR3 is made up of 15 amino acids.

The chain combines TRBV7-8 with TRBJ1-2; tentatively, D is TRBD1 (5 bases). V was clipped by 10 bases and J by 4 bases, with 16 bases between them. The CDR3 contains 13 residues. Germline CDR1 and CDR2: SGHVS and FQNEAQ. CDR3 DNA sequence: TGTGCCACCCAACCGCCAGGGTCCTATGGCTACACCTTC. It encodes CATQPPGSYGYTF.

In this sample, this clone turned up once. The rearrangement uses TRBV4-3 and TRBJ1-1; 7 bases line up with TRBD1. V dropped 1 base and J dropped 3; count of bases not matched to a gene: 2. This CDR3 contains 14 residues. CDR1 is LGHNA, CDR2 YSLEER, per germline. The CDR3 protein is CASSQATGDTEAFF. DNA of the CDR3: TGCGCCAGCAGCCAAGCCACAGGGGACACTGAAGCTTTCTTT.